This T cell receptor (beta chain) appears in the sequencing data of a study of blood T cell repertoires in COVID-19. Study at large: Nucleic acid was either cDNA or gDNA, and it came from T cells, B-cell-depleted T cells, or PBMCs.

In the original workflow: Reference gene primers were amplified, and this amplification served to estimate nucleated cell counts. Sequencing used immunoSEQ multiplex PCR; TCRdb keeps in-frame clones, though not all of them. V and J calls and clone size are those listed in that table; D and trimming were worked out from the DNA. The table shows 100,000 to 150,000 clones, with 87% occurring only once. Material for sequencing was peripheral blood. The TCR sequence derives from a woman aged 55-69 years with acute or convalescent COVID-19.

CDR3 protein: CASSLYRGTSGNNEQFF. The CDR3 nucleotides are TGTGCCAGCAGCTTATATCGTGGGACTAGCGGTAACAATGAGCAGTTCTTC. V is TRBV7-8 and J is TRBJ2-1; TRBD2 aligns across 11 bases. Germline trimming cut 2 bases from V and 5 bases from J; bases unmatched to any gene: 8. Germline CDR1 SGHVS, CDR2 FQNEAQ. The CDR3 is 17 residues long. The whole variable domain, remainder taken from reference TRBV7-8 and TRBJ2-1, is GAGVSQSPRYKVAKRGQDVALRCDPISGHVSLFWYQQALGQGPEFLTYFQNEAQLDKSGLPSDRFFAERPEGSVSTLKIQRTQQEDSAVYLCASSLYRGTSGNNEQFFGPGTRLTVL.